These 8 T cell receptor beta chains came from one sample sequenced in a study of technical replicates of blood from a handful of donors. Data came from immunoSEQ multiplex PCR; TCRdb stores just in-frame clones and leaves some out. The data hold under 95,000 clones, with around 94% observed a single time. Material: T cells isolated from PBMCs. Every receptor here comes from a human donor in good health.

V usage is TRBV28 and J usage is TRBJ1-2; tentative D call: TRBD1 (6 bases). The V gene lost 5 bases and the J gene lost 3 bases, with 22 bases spanning the gap. The germline CDR1 and CDR2 sequences are MDHEN and SYDVKM. This CDR3 is 17 amino acids long. CDR3 amino acids: CASSPIMENREYYGYTF. CDR3 DNA: TGTGCCAGCAGTCCCATTATGGAGAACAGGGAATACTATGGCTACACCTTC.

This chain links TRBV10-1 with TRBJ2-2; D call uncertain. Germline assignment: CDR1 WNHNN and CDR2 SYGVQD (reference sequence). The CDR3 totals 11 residues. Trimming took 4 bases from V and 7 from J, leaving 4 bases between them. The CDR3 spells CASSAVGELFF. The CDR3 DNA reads TGCGCCAGCAGTGCGGTCGGGGAGCTGTTTTTT.

The chain employs TRBV5-5 and TRBJ2-7, with 8 nucleotides matching TRBD1. CDR3 length equals 14 residues. With V trimmed by 1 base and J by 9 bases, 9 bases remained unmatched. Germline V CDR1 and CDR2: SGHKS, YYEKEE (reference sequence). The CDR3 nucleotides are TGTGCCAGCAGCTTGCGGACAGGGCGGAACGGGCAGTACTTC. Residues: CASSLRTGRNGQYF.

The chain employs TRBV6-5 and TRBJ2-2; possible D gene TRBD1, 5 bases. The CDR3 extends over 15 amino acids. V lost 2 bases, J lost 2 bases, and 9 bases lay in between. Per the germline V gene, CDR1 is MNHEY and CDR2 is SVGAGI. The DNA for the CDR3 is TGTGCCAGCAGTTACGTTCAGGGTAACACCGGGGAGCTGTTTTTT. Translation gives CASSYVQGNTGELFF.

The chain couples TRBV5-1 to TRBJ1-3; 10 bases are shared with TRBD1. CDR3 size: 16 residues. V lost 6 bases, J lost 3 bases, and 9 bases stayed unmatched. The germline V gene encodes CDR1 SGHRS and CDR2 YFSETQ. The CDR3 nucleotides are TGCGCCAGCACCCCGGGACAGGGGTTCAGTGGAAACACCATATATTTT. This gives the protein CASTPGQGFSGNTIYF. The full variable domain, with the rest looked up from reference TRBV5-1 and TRBJ1-3, is KAGVTQTPRYLIKTRGQQVTLSCSPISGHRSVSWYQQTPGQGLQFLFEYFSETQRNKGNFPGRFSGRQFSNSRSEMNVSTLELGDSALYLCASTPGQGFSGNTIYFGEGSWLTVV.

The chain is built from TRBV19 and TRBJ2-3, with D perhaps matching TRBD1 (7 bases). Germline V lookup: CDR1 LNHDA, CDR2 SQIVND (reference sequence). The V end was cut by 4 bases, the J end by 2 bases, with 10 bases between. This CDR3 has 14 residues. The CDR3 loop is CASSKEGATDTQYF. For the CDR3, the DNA is TGTGCCAGTAGTAAGGAGGGGGCCACAGATACGCAGTATTTT.

J is TRBJ1-2 and V is TRBV4-1; maybe TRBD1 (5 bases). The germline V gene encodes CDR1 MGHRA and CDR2 YSYEKL. The length of the CDR3 is 15 residues. V lost 3 bases to trimming and J lost 6 bases, with 17 bases between them. The chain's CDR3 is CASSQFLRTSHGYTF. The CDR3 nucleotides read TGCGCCAGCAGCCAGTTTTTGAGGACAAGCCATGGCTACACCTTC.

This clone was recorded only once. The chain couples TRBV7-9 to TRBJ1-4; 8 bases agree with TRBD1. The germline V gene has CDR1 SEHNR and CDR2 FQNEAQ (reference sequence). The CDR3 is made up of 17 amino acids. V was pared by 5 bases and J by 7 bases, with 15 bases of the junction left unmatched. The CDR3 sequence: CASSTTGDFGGREKLFF. The CDR3, as DNA: TGTGCCAGCAGCACGACAGGGGACTTTGGTGGTCGTGAAAAACTGTTTTTT.